Presented here are 19 T cell receptor beta chains from one specimen sequenced in a study of OX40 agonist ivuxolimab in advanced cancers. The data were produced by immunoSEQ multiplex PCR, yet TCRdb's version contains in-frame clones alone and is incomplete. Here the sample spans 35,000 or so clones, 60% to 85% being singletons. The material sequenced was CD4+ or CD8+ T cells sorted from blood, taken in a trial of the OX40 agonist ivuxolimab. These receptors were taken from an adult with an advanced solid tumor such as melanoma, head and neck, liver or kidney cancer.

The chain is built from TRBV6-4 and TRBJ2-6; possible D gene TRBD1, 5 bases. Trimming pared 8 bases from V and 2 bases from J, leaving 13 bases between. The germline gives CDR1 MRHNA, CDR2 SNTAGT. The CDR3 sequence is 15 residues long. Written as DNA, the CDR3 is TGTGCCAGCGCCGTTAGCAGGGCTGGGGCCAACGTCCTGACTTTC. This encodes CASAVSRAGANVLTF.

CDR3 nucleotide sequence: TGTGCCAGAAGCCACGACGTGCACTCCTACGAGCAGTACGTC. Residues: CARSHDVHSYEQYV. The rearrangement uses TRBV5-3 and TRBJ2-7; D not certain. TRBV5-3 belongs to the ORF category, with a function that is uncertain. The length of the CDR3 is 14 residues. Trimming cost V 4 bases and J 0 bases, with 11 bases left between them.

The rearrangement joins TRBV29-1 to TRBJ2-3; 10 bases are a match to TRBD1. The V gene end was trimmed by 3 bases and the J gene end by 6 bases; junction bases not matched to a gene: 9. The CDR3 has 15 residues. CDR1 SQVTM and CDR2 ANQGSEA come from the germline V gene. The CDR3 region has the DNA TGCAGCGTTGATCCCGACAGGGGGCTAGCGGATACGCAGTATTTT. This codes for CSVDPDRGLADTQYF.

This clone was recorded at least ten times. This chain connects TRBV5-1 to TRBJ2-7; the D is unclear. The CDR3 totals 11 residues. Germline CDR1 and CDR2: SGHRS and YFSETQ. V was clipped by 4 bases and J by 1 base, with 3 bases between them. CDR3 bases: TGCGCCAGCAGCACGTCCTACGAGCAGTACTTC. Its translation is CASSTSYEQYF.

The V call is TRBV27, the J call TRBJ2-6; D ambiguous. The CDR3 consists of 13 residues. V lost 6 bases to trimming and J lost 1 base, with 4 bases between them. The germline gives CDR1 MNHEY, CDR2 SMNVEV (reference sequence). The CDR3 reads CASSSSGANVLTF. The CDR3 DNA reads TGTGCCAGCAGCTCTTCTGGGGCCAACGTCCTGACTTTC.

V and J are TRBV2 and TRBJ2-2; possibly TRBD1 for D (6 bases). CDR1 is SNHLY, CDR2 FYNNEI, per germline. V was shortened by 5 bases and J by 9 bases, with 16 bases between the two germline ends. This CDR3 contains 14 residues. CDR3 DNA: TGTGCCAGCAGTCTGGACAGCTCGTCCCGGGAGCTGTTTTTT. This gives the protein CASSLDSSSRELFF.

The gene calls are TRBV6-5 and TRBJ1-6; a possible D gene is TRBD1 (5 bases). This CDR3 is 14 amino acids long. The germline V gene has CDR1 MNHEY and CDR2 SVGAGI. The V and J ends lost 0 bases and 9 bases respectively, with 9 bases between them. CDR3 protein: CASSYSAGTSPLHF. The CDR3 DNA is TGTGCCAGCAGTTACTCGGCCGGGACTTCACCCCTCCACTTT.

This clone was counted between two and nine times. The chain uses TRBV7-8 and TRBJ1-6; no definite D call. The germline V gene encodes CDR1 SGHVS and CDR2 FQNEAQ. The V end was cut by 3 bases, the J end by 9 bases, with 6 bases between. CDR3 length: 12 residues. Here the CDR3 DNA reads TGTGCCAGCAGCTTCATGCGTTCACCCCTCCACTTT. Translated: CASSFMRSPLHF.

The rearrangement uses TRBV5-4 and TRBJ1-1; no firm D call. The germline V and J ends were trimmed by 2 bases and 1 base, with 6 bases remaining between them. Looked up from germline, CDR1 is SGHNT and CDR2 is YYREEE (reference sequence). This CDR3 region has 13 residues. Here the CDR3 DNA reads TGTGCCAGCAGCTTCGGTCAGAACACTGAAGCTTTCTTT. Amino acids: CASSFGQNTEAFF.

This sequence joins TRBV18 and TRBJ1-3; no clear D gene. Per the germline V gene, CDR1 is KGHSH and CDR2 is LQKENI. V was cut by 4 bases and J by 6 bases, with 10 bases left in between. The CDR3 covers 13 residues. In nucleotides, the CDR3 is TGTGCCAGCTCACTAACACAAGAAAACACCATATATTTT. It codes for CASSLTQENTIYF.

This clone showed up just a few times. The CDR3 DNA follows: TGTGCCAGCAGCGGTTGGACAGGGGGAGACACTGAAGCTTTCTTT. Protein: CASSGWTGGDTEAFF. V and J are TRBV11-2 and TRBJ1-1; 10 nucleotides align to TRBD1. The ends lost 5 bases at V and 3 bases at J; junction bases unmatched: 6. Per the germline V gene, CDR1 is SGHAT and CDR2 is FQNNGV. This CDR3 is built from 15 residues.

V usage is TRBV19 and J usage is TRBJ1-2; 7 bases are shared with TRBD1. V lost 5 bases, J lost 8 bases, and 8 bases stayed unmatched. Germline assignment: CDR1 LNHDA and CDR2 SQIVND (reference sequence). CDR3 size: 13 residues. The CDR3 spells CASSPDRVRGYTF. The DNA for the CDR3 is TGTGCCAGTAGTCCCGACAGGGTGCGAGGCTACACCTTC. The full variable domain, with the rest looked up from reference TRBV19 and TRBJ1-2, is DGGITQSPKYLFRKEGQNVTLSCEQNLNHDAMYWYRQDPGQGLRLIYYSQIVNDFQKGDIAEGYSVSREKKESFPLTVTSAQKNPTAFYLCASSPDRVRGYTFGSGTRLTVV.

V and J are TRBV4-1 and TRBJ2-4, with D uncertain. The CDR3 covers 14 residues. The V and J ends lost 3 bases and 2 bases respectively, with 8 bases between them. From germline, CDR1 is MGHRA and CDR2 YSYEKL. Written as DNA, the CDR3 is TGCGCCAGCAGCCATGGACCATCCAAAAACATTCAGTACTTC. Protein sequence: CASSHGPSKNIQYF.

The J gene is TRBJ2-1, the V gene TRBV11-2; D is possibly TRBD2 (6 bases). The CDR3 consists of 13 residues. CDR1 is SGHAT, CDR2 FQNNGV, per germline. V shed 1 base and J shed 9 bases, with 10 bases lying between them. In nucleotides, the CDR3 is TGTGCCAGCAGCTTAGCTAGCGATCGTGAGCAGTTCTTC. Its protein product is CASSLASDREQFF. Complete variable domain (other parts from reference TRBV11-2 and TRBJ2-1): EAGVAQSPRYKIIEKRQSVAFWCNPISGHATLYWYQQILGQGPKLLIQFQNNGVVDDSQLPKDRFSAERLKGVDSTLKIQPAKLEDSAVYLCASSLASDREQFFGPGTRLTVL.

The V call is TRBV6-5, the J call TRBJ1-2; TRBD1 is a possible D gene (6 bases). Germline values: CDR1 MNHEY, CDR2 SVGAGI. The CDR3 sequence is 14 residues long. The ends were cut back, 5 bases at V and 4 bases at J, with 14 bases in the middle. CDR3 amino acids: CASSEEVRGYGYTF. The CDR3 DNA is TGTGCCAGCAGTGAAGAGGTCAGGGGCTATGGCTACACCTTC.

This clone was observed a single time. This rearrangement joins TRBV9 to TRBJ2-5, with TRBD2 matching over 13 bases. V lost 4 bases and J lost 4; bases outside the gene matches: 10. From germline, CDR1 is SGDLS and CDR2 YYNGEE. This CDR3 comprises 17 residues. The DNA for the CDR3 is TGTGCCAGCAGCTCTCTTACTAGCGGGGGGGCCCCAGAGACCCAGTACTTC. This translates into CASSSLTSGGAPETQYF.

This clone showed up just a few times. CDR3 DNA sequence: TGTGCCAGCAGTTTAAGGGGGTACACCGGGGAGCTGTTTTTT. Amino acid sequence: CASSLRGYTGELFF. This rearrangement joins TRBV28 to TRBJ2-2, with D perhaps TRBD1 (6 bases). Between the trimmed V and J ends, which lost 2 bases and 3 bases, there was a span of 7 bases. The CDR3 spans 14 residues. Germline assignment: CDR1 MDHEN and CDR2 SYDVKM.

This clone was found once. The J gene is TRBJ1-1, the V gene TRBV5-1, with 7 bases matching TRBD1. The CDR3 runs to 14 residues. With V trimmed by 4 bases and J by 3 bases, 6 bases remained unmatched. Germline V lookup: CDR1 SGHRS, CDR2 YFSETQ. As DNA, the CDR3 is TGCGCCAGCAGCGTGGGACAGTCGGACACTGAAGCTTTCTTT. It translates to CASSVGQSDTEAFF.

The V and J genes are TRBV10-3 and TRBJ1-1, with 12 bases identical to TRBD1. V shed 10 bases and J 6 bases; nucleotides not matched to a gene: 3. Germline CDR1 reads ENHRY; CDR2 reads SYGVKD. The CDR3 is 12 residues long. The CDR3 spells CASGTGGPEAFF. DNA of the CDR3: TGTGCCAGCGGGACAGGGGGCCCTGAAGCTTTCTTT.